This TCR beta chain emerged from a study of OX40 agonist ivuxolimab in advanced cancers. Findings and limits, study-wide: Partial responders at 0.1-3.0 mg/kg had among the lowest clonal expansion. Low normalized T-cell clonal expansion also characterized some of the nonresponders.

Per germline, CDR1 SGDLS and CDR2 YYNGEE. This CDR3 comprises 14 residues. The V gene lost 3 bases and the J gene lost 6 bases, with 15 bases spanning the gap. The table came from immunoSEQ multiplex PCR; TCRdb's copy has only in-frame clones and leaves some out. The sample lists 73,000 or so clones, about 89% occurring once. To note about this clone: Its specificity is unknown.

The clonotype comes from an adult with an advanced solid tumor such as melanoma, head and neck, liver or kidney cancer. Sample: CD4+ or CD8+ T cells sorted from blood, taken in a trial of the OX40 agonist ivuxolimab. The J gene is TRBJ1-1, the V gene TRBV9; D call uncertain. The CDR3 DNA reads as TGTGCCAGCAGCGCCGACATAAGACGGGCTGAAGCTTTCTTT. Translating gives CASSADIRRAEAFF.